The rows below give T cell receptor beta chains drawn from one sample of a study of PD-L1 blockade in urothelial cancer. Assay used: immunoSEQ multiplex PCR; TCRdb lists only in-frame clones, some missing. The table lists around 62,000 clones, about 90% of them singletons. The sequencing used PBMCs, collected around atezolizumab (anti-PD-L1) treatment. These receptors all stem from a man in his 60s with urothelial cancer. The CDR3 runs from the conserved cysteine through the conserved F or W. D genes are given only for firm matches. Clone sizes are given selectively: once, few, many, or a class where the clone is expanded.

length	J	size	D	V	DNA	CDR3
15	TRBJ2-1	.	TRBD1	TRBV5-1	TGCGCCAGCAGCTTACAGGGGACCCTCTACAATGAGCAGTTCTTC	CASSLQGTLYNEQFF
14	TRBJ1-5	.	.	TRBV6-1	TGTGCCAGCCGGCAAGCGGTAGGGAGAGGAGCCCAGCATTTT	CASRQAVGRGAQHF
12	TRBJ1-4	.	.	TRBV11-3	TGTGCCAGCAGCTTAACCGGGGATCAACTGTTTTTT	CASSLTGDQLFF
18	TRBJ2-1	.	TRBD2	TRBV5-1	TGCGCCAGCAGCTTGTTGCCTAGCGGGGTCAGCTCCTACAATGAGCAGTTCTTC	CASSLLPSGVSSYNEQFF
17	TRBJ2-2	.	TRBD1	TRBV7-2	TGTGCCAGCAGCTTCGCGGGACAGGGGGCGAGGACCGGGGAGCTGTTTTTT	CASSFAGQGARTGELFF
17	TRBJ1-6	.	.	TRBV9	TGTGCCAGCAGGAGGGGAGGGGAAAGCTCCTATAATTCACCCCTCCACTTT	CASRRGGESSYNSPLHF
15	TRBJ2-1	.	TRBD2	TRBV2	TGTGCCAGCAGGGCGGGCGGGGGAACCTACAATGAGCAGTTCTTC	CASRAGGGTYNEQFF
13	TRBJ1-2	.	.	TRBV6-5	TGTGCCAGCAGTTACACAGGGTTACTTCCCTACACCTTC	CASSYTGLLPYTF
13	TRBJ1-2	.	.	TRBV19	TGTGCCAGTAGTATGTCCGTGGAGGAGGGCTACACCTTC	CASSMSVEEGYTF
13	TRBJ1-5	.	.	TRBV7-6	TGTGCCAGCAGCCCGGACACCAATCAGCCCCAGCATTTT	CASSPDTNQPQHF
15	TRBJ1-1	.	.	TRBV5-1	TGCGCCAGCAGCTCTCGGACACCCATGAACACTGAAGCTTTCTTT	CASSSRTPMNTEAFF
13	TRBJ2-3	.	TRBD1	TRBV30	TGTGCCAAAGGACAGGGACGCGCGGATACGCAGTATTTT	CAKGQGRADTQYF
11	TRBJ1-5	.	.	TRBV2	TGTGCCAGCAGATCAGGTGGACCCCAGCATTTT	CASRSGGPQHF
15	TRBJ2-2	.	TRBD1	TRBV18	TGTGCCAGCTCACCCGGGACAGCGAACACCGGGGAGCTGTTTTTT	CASSPGTANTGELFF
14	TRBJ2-1	.	TRBD2	TRBV15	TGTGCCACCAGCAGGACTAGCGCGCACAATGAGCAGTTCTTC	CATSRTSAHNEQFF
13	TRBJ1-1	once	.	TRBV6-5	TGTGCCAGCAGTTTCCGAGAGAACACTGAAGCTTTCTTT	CASSFRENTEAFF
14	TRBJ1-5	.	TRBD1	TRBV5-1	TGCGCCAGCTCCCCGACAGGGATCAATCAGCCCCAGCATTTT	CASSPTGINQPQHF
16	TRBJ2-3	.	TRBD2	TRBV5-6	TGTGCCAGCAGCTTTCGGCTAGCGGGAGTGGCTGATACGCAGTATTTT	CASSFRLAGVADTQYF
15	TRBJ1-5	.	.	TRBV5-8	TGTGCCAGCAGCTTGCCCCTATATAGCAATCAGCCCCAGCATTTT	CASSLPLYSNQPQHF
15	TRBJ1-3	.	.	TRBV7-9	TGTGCCAGCAGCTTAGCGCGGGTTCTAGGAAACACCATATATTTT	CASSLARVLGNTIYF
15	TRBJ1-5	.	.	TRBV4-2	TGTGCCAGCAGCCAAGTGGCCAGGGACAATCAGCCCCAGCATTTT	CASSQVARDNQPQHF
16	TRBJ2-7	.	TRBD2	TRBV4-2	TGTGCCAGCAGCCAAGATCCAACTAGCGGATCCTACGAGCAGTACTTC	CASSQDPTSGSYEQYF